Listed here is a single T cell receptor beta chain. TCRdb's table, derived via immunoSEQ multiplex PCR, lists solely in-frame clones and lacks some. In the table there are about 320,000 clones, about nine tenths of which are singletons. These data are taken from a study of blood T cell repertoires in COVID-19. Trimming removed 3 bases from V and 4 bases from J, with 16 bases in between. CDR3 length equals 16 residues. Germline V gives CDR1 MNHEY, CDR2 SVGEGT. The origin of this receptor is a woman between 25 and 40 years old with COVID-19, enrolled during active disease. The V and J genes are TRBV6-2 or TRBV6-3 and TRBJ2-1, with D possibly being TRBD2 (7 bases). The material sequenced was peripheral blood. The CDR3 nucleotides read TGTGCCAGCAGTTATGGCGGGGGCCGGTTATACAATGAGCAGTTCTTC. Protein sequence: CASSYGGGRLYNEQFF.